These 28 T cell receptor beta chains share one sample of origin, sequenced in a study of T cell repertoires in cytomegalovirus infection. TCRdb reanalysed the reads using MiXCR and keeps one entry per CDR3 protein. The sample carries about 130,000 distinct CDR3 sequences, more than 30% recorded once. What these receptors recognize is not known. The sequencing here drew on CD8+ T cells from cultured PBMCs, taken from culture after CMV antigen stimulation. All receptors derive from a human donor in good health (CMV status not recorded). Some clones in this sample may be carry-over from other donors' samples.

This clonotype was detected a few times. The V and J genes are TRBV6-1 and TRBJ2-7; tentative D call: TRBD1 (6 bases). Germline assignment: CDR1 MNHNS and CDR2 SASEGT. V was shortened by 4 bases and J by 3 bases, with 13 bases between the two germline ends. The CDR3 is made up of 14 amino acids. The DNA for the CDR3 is TGTGCCAGCAGTGTGGGACACGGCTACTACGAGCAGTACTTC. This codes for CASSVGHGYYEQYF.

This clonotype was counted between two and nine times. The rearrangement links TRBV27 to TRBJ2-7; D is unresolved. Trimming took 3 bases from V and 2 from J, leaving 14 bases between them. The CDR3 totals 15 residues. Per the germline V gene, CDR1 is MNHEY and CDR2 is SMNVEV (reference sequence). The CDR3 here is CASSFHGARTYEQYF. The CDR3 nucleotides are TGTGCCAGCAGTTTCCACGGCGCGAGGACCTACGAGCAGTACTTC.

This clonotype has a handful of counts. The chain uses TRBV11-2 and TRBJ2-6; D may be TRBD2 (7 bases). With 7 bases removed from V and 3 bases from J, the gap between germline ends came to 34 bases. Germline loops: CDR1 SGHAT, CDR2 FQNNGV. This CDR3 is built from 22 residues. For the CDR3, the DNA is TGTGCCAGCAACCCTTTAGGGGGGGGGGACGGCGACCTTAGGAGTGGGGCCAACGTCCTGACTTTC. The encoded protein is CASNPLGGGDGDLRSGANVLTF. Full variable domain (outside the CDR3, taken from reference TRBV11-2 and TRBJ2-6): EAGVAQSPRYKIIEKRQSVAFWCNPISGHATLYWYQQILGQGPKLLIQFQNNGVVDDSQLPKDRFSAERLKGVDSTLKIQPAKLEDSAVYLCASNPLGGGDGDLRSGANVLTFGAGSRLTVL.

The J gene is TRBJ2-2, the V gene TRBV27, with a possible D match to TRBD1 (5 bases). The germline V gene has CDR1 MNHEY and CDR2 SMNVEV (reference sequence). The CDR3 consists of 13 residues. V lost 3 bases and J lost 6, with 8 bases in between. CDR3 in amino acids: CASSFDSAGELFF. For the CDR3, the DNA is TGTGCCAGCAGTTTCGACAGCGCCGGGGAGCTGTTTTTT.

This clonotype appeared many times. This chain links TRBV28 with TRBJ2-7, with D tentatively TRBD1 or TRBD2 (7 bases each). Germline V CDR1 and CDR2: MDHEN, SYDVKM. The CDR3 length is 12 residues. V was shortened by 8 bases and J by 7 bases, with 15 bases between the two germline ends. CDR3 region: CASGPQGGEQYF. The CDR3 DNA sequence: TGTGCCAGCGGGCCTCAGGGGGGGGAGCAGTACTTC.

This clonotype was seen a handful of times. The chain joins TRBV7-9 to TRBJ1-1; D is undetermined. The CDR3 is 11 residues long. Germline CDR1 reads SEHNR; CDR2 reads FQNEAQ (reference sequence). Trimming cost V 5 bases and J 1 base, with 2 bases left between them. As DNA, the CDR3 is TGTGCCAGCAGCCGGAACACTGAAGCTTTCTTT. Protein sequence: CASSRNTEAFF. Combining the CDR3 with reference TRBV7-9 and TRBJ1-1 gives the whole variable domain DTGVSQNPRHKITKRGQNVTFRCDPISEHNRLYWYRQTLGQGPEFLTYFQNEAQLEKSRLLSDRFSAERPKGSFSTLEIQRTEQGDSAMYLCASSRNTEAFFGQGTRLTVV.

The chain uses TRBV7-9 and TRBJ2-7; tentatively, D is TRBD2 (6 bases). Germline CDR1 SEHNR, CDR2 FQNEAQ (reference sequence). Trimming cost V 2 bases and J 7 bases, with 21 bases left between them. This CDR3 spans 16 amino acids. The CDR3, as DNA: TGTGCCAGCAGCTTAAGTTACGGGAGAAAGGCAGGGGAGCAGTACTTC. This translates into CASSLSYGRKAGEQYF.

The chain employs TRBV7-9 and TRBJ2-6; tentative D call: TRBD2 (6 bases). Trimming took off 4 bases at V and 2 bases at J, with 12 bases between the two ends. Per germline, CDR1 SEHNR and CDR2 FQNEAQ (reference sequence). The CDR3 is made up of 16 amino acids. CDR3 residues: CASSSRRVAGANVLTF. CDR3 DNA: TGTGCCAGCAGCTCTCGGAGGGTGGCTGGGGCCAACGTCCTGACTTTC.

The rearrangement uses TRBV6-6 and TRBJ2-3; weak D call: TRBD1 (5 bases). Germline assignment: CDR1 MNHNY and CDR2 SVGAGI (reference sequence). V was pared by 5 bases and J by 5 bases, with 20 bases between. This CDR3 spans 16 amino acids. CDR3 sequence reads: CASSTNVGRVEDTQYF. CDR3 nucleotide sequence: TGTGCCAGCAGTACCAACGTTGGCAGGGTTGAAGATACGCAGTATTTT.

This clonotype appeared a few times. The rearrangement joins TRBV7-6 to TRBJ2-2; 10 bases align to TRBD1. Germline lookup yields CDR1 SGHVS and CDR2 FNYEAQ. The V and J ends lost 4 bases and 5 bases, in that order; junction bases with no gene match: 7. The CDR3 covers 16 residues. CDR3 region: CASSSTGTGVTGELFF. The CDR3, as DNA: TGTGCCAGCAGCTCTACCGGGACAGGGGTGACCGGGGAGCTGTTTTTT.

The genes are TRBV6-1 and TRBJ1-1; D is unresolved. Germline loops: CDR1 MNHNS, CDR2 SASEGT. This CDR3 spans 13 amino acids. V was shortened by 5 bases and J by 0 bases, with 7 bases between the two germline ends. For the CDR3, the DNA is TGTGCCAGCAGTACTCGGTTGAACACTGAAGCTTTCTTT. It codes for CASSTRLNTEAFF.

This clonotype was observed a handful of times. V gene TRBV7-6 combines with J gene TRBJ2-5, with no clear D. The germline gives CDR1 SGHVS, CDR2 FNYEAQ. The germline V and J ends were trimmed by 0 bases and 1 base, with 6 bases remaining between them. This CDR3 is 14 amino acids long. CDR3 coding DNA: TGTGCCAGCAGCTTAGCGGGGTTCCAAGAGACCCAGTACTTC. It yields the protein CASSLAGFQETQYF.

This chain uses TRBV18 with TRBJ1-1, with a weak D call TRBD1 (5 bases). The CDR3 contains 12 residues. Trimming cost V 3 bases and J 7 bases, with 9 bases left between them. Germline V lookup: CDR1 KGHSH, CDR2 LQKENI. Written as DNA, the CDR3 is TGTGCCAGCTCACCCGACAGCCGTGAAGCTTTCTTT. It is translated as CASSPDSREAFF.

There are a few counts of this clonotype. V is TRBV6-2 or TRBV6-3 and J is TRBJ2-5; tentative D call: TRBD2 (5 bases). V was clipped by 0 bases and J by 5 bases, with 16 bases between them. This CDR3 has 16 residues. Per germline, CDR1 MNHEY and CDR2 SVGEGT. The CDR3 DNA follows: TGTGCCAGCAGTTACTCACGTGAGGGTTGGCAGGAGACCCAGTACTTC. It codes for CASSYSREGWQETQYF.

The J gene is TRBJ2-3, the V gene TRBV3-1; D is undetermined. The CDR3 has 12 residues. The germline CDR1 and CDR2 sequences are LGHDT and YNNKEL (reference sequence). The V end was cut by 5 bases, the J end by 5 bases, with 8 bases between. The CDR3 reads CASSSDEDTQYF. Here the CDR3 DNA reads TGTGCCAGCAGCTCTGACGAAGATACGCAGTATTTT.

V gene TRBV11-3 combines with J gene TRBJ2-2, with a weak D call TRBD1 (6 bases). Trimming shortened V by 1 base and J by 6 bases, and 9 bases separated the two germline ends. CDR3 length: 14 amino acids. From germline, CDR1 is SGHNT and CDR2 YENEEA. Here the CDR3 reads CASSLAGVSGELFF. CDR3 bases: TGTGCCAGCAGCTTAGCAGGGGTATCCGGGGAGCTGTTTTTT.

The CDR3 here is CATSAEGTGYGYTF. For the CDR3, the DNA is TGTGCCACCAGCGCAGAGGGGACAGGGTATGGCTACACCTTC. The chain has TRBV15 and TRBJ1-2, with 9 bases identical to TRBD1. The J segment lost 5 bases and the V segment lost 5 bases, leaving 6 bases of the junction unmatched. The CDR3 is made up of 14 amino acids. The germline CDR1 and CDR2 sequences are LNHNV and YYDKDF (reference sequence).

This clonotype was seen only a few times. This chain's CDR3 is CATSRDGTPSSGYTF. Here the CDR3 DNA reads TGTGCCACCAGCAGGGACGGGACACCATCAAGTGGCTACACCTTC. V gene TRBV15 combines with J gene TRBJ1-2; D is possibly TRBD1 (6 bases). V shed 3 bases and J shed 7 bases, with 18 bases lying between them. Germline lookup yields CDR1 LNHNV and CDR2 YYDKDF (reference sequence). The CDR3 consists of 15 residues.

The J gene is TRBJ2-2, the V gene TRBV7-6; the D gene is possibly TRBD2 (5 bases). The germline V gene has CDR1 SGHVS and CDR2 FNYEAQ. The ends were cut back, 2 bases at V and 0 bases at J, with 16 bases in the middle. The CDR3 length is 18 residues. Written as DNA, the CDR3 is TGTGCCAGCAGCTTAAGGTCCGATCTGGGAGCGAACACCGGGGAGCTGTTTTTT. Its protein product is CASSLRSDLGANTGELFF.

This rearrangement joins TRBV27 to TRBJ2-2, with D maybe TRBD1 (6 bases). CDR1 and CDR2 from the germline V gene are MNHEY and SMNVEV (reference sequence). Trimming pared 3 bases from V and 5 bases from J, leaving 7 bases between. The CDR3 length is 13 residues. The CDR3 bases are TGTGCCAGCAGTTTGACAGGAACCGGGGAGCTGTTTTTT. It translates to CASSLTGTGELFF.

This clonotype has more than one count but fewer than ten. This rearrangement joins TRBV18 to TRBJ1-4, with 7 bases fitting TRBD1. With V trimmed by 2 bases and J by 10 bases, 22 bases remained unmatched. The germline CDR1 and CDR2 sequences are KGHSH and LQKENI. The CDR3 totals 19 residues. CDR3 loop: CASSPDDRDGLSGLSKLFF. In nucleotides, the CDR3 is TGTGCCAGCTCACCAGACGACAGGGACGGACTATCGGGGCTGTCAAAACTGTTTTTT. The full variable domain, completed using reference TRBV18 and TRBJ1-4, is NAGVMQNPRHLVRRRGQEARLRCSPMKGHSHVYWYRQLPEEGLKFMVYLQKENIIDESGMPKERFSAEFPKEGPSILRIQQVVRGDSAAYFCASSPDDRDGLSGLSKLFFGSGTQLSVL.

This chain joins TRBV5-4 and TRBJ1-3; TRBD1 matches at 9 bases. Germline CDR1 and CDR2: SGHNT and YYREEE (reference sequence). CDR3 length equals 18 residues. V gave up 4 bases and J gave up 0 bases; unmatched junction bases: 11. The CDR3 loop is CASSPVPTGGSSGNTIYF. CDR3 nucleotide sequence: TGTGCCAGCAGCCCAGTCCCGACAGGGGGAAGCTCTGGAAACACCATATATTTT.

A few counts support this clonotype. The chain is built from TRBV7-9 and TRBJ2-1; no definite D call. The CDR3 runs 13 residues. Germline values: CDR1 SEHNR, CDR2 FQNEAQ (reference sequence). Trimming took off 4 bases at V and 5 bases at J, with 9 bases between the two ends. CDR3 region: CASSSGPNNEQFF. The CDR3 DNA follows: TGTGCCAGCAGCTCAGGACCCAACAATGAGCAGTTCTTC.

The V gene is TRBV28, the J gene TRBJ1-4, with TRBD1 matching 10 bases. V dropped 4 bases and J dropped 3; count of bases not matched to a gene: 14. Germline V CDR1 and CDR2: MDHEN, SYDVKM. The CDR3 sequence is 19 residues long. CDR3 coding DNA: TGTGCCAGCAGTTCCGGCCGGGACAGGGGCATAGTAGCTAATGAAAAACTGTTTTTT. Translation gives CASSSGRDRGIVANEKLFF.

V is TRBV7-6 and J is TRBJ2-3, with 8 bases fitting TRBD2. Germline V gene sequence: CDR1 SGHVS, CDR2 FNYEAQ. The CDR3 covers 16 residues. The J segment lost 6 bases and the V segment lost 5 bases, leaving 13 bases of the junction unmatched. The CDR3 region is CASSPPSGGPSDTQYF. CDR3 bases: TGTGCCAGCAGCCCCCCCAGCGGGGGCCCCTCTGATACGCAGTATTTT.

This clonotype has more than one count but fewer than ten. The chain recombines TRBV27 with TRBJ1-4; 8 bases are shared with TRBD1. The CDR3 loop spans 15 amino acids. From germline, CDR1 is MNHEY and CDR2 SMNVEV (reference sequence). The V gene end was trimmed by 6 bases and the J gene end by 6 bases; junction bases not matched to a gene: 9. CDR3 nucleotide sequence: TGTGCCAGCAGGGATGATAAGGACAGGGATGAAAAACTGTTTTTT. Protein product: CASRDDKDRDEKLFF.

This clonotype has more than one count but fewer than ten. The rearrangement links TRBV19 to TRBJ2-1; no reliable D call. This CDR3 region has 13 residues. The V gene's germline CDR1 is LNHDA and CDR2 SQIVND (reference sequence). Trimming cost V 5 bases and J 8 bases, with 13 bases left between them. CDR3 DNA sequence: TGTGCCAGTAGTGGGGAAAGTTCCGATGAGCAGTTCTTC. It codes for CASSGESSDEQFF.

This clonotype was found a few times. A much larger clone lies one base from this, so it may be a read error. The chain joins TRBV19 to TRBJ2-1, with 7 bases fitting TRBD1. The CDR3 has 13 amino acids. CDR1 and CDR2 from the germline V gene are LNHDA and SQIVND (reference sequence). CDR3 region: CVSSKRGQGEQFF. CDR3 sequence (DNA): TGTGTCAGTAGTAAGAGGGGGCAAGGTGAGCAGTTCTTC.